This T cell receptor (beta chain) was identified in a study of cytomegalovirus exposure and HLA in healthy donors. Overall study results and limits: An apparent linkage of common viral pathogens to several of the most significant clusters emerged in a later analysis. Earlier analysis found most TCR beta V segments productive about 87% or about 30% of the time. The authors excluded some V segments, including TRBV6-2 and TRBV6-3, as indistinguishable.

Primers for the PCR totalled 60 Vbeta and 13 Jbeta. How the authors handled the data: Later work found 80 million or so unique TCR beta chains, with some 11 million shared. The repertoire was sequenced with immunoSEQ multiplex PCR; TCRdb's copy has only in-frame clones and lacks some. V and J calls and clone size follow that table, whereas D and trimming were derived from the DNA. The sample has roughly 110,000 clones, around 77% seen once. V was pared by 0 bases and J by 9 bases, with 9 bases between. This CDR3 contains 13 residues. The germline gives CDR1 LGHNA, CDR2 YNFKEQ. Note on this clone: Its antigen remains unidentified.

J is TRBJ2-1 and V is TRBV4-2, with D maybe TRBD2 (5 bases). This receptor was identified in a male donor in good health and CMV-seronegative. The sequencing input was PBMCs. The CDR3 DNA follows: TGTGCCAGCAGCCAAGATTCCCGGGGTGAGCAGTTCTTC. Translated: CASSQDSRGEQFF.